Below are 20 T cell receptor beta chains sequenced from a single sample in a study of T cells after yellow fever vaccination. TCRdb recomputed calls from the 5' RACE reads with MiXCR, one row per CDR3 protein. The table records approximately 510,000 distinct CDR3 sequences, around a fifth of them present only once. The sample here was PBMCs, taken less than 25 days after the first yellow fever vaccination. These TCRs come from a man between 18 and 29 years old who received the YFV17D yellow fever vaccine.

This clonotype has a count of ten or more. This rearrangement joins TRBV12-3 or TRBV12-4 to TRBJ2-7; either TRBD1 or TRBD2 may fit D (5 bases each). Trimming shortened V by 6 bases and J by 3 bases, and 18 bases separated the two germline ends. The CDR3 spans 15 residues. This chain's CDR3 is CASSEGSAGLYEQYF. In DNA form, the CDR3 reads TGTGCCAGCAGCGAGGGGTCGGCCGGGCTCTACGAGCAGTACTTC.

The sample holds a few counts of this clonotype. CDR3 loop: CSARWGDEAFF. DNA for the CDR3: TGCAGCGCCCGATGGGGGGATGAAGCTTTCTTT. The chain links TRBV29-1 to TRBJ1-1, with TRBD1 as a possible D gene (5 bases). Germline V gene lookup returns CDR1 SQVTM and CDR2 ANQGSEA. Trimming cost V 7 bases and J 7 bases, with 13 bases left between them. There are 11 residues in the CDR3.

This chain connects TRBV4-1 to TRBJ1-6; no reliable D call. The CDR3 runs 19 residues. Germline CDR1 is MGHRA and CDR2 is YSYEKL. V was pared by 4 bases and J by 7 bases, with 26 bases between. In DNA form, the CDR3 reads TGCGCCAGCAGCCCCTTATCTATTAAAGACGGACCCGCGAATTCACCCCTCCACTTT. This gives the protein CASSPLSIKDGPANSPLHF.

This chain uses TRBV20-1 with TRBJ2-5, with TRBD2 matching 8 bases. The CDR3 covers 13 residues. Looked up from germline, CDR1 is DFQATT and CDR2 is SNEGSKA (reference sequence). V trimming: 8 bases; J trimming: 5 bases; junction bases outside the gene matches: 10. The CDR3 DNA reads TGCAGTTCCCGCCCCCGCGGGGGGGAGACCCAGTACTTC. Translation: CSSRPRGGETQYF.

This clonotype appeared a few times. CDR3 sequence: CASRTGGNSPLHF. CDR3 in DNA: TGTGCCAGCAGGACAGGGGGTAATTCACCCCTCCACTTT. The chain uses TRBV6-1 and TRBJ1-6, with TRBD1 identical over 9 bases. After removal of 6 bases from V and 6 bases from J, the junction contained 0 bases not matched to a gene. The germline gives CDR1 MNHNS, CDR2 SASEGT. The CDR3 loop spans 13 amino acids.

The table lists this clonotype with a few counts. This sequence joins TRBV6-2 or TRBV6-3 and TRBJ2-1, with D uncertain. The CDR3 has 13 residues. The V gene's germline CDR1 is MNHEY and CDR2 SVGEGT. Deletions cut 2 bases from V and 9 bases from J, with 11 bases between. CDR3 in amino acids: CASSYGRLVEQFF. The CDR3, as DNA: TGTGCCAGCAGTTACGGGCGCCTCGTTGAGCAGTTCTTC.

This clonotype came up a few times. CDR3 DNA: TGTGCCAGCAGCTTAGTAGAGGGGTCTGAGCAGTTCTTC. This sequence encodes CASSLVEGSEQFF. The chain uses TRBV11-2 and TRBJ2-1; D could derive from TRBD1 or TRBD2 (5 bases each). The CDR3 length is 13 residues. V was pared by 1 base and J by 9 bases, with 10 bases between. The germline V gene has CDR1 SGHAT and CDR2 FQNNGV. The full variable domain, with the rest looked up from reference TRBV11-2 and TRBJ2-1, is EAGVAQSPRYKIIEKRQSVAFWCNPISGHATLYWYQQILGQGPKLLIQFQNNGVVDDSQLPKDRFSAERLKGVDSTLKIQPAKLEDSAVYLCASSLVEGSEQFFGPGTRLTVL.

The chain has TRBV10-3 and TRBJ2-6; either TRBD1 or TRBD2 may fit D (5 bases each). CDR1 is ENHRY, CDR2 SYGVKD, per germline. The CDR3 spans 16 residues. V lost 10 bases, J lost 0 bases, and 16 bases lay in between. In DNA form, the CDR3 reads TGTGCCACTGGGGACGCCAGTAGCTCTGGGGCCAACGTCCTGACTTTC. It yields the protein CATGDASSSGANVLTF.

In its sample, this clonotype was seen many times. The genes are TRBV20-1 and TRBJ2-1; the match to TRBD2 covers 7 bases. Germline CDR1 reads DFQATT; CDR2 reads SNEGSKA (reference sequence). V gave up 6 bases and J gave up 5 bases; unmatched junction bases: 16. There are 16 residues in the CDR3. Written as DNA, the CDR3 is TGCAGTGCAACCACCTCGGCTAGCGGAGACAACAATGAGCAGTTCTTC. Its translation: CSATTSASGDNNEQFF.

This chain links TRBV7-3 with TRBJ2-3; 13 positions match TRBD2. Germline values: CDR1 SGHTA, CDR2 FQGTGA. The CDR3 has 15 residues. J was trimmed by 6 bases and V by 5 bases; bases with no gene match: 5. CDR3 sequence reads: CASSLGLAGEDTQYF. The CDR3 DNA sequence: TGTGCCAGCAGCCTCGGACTAGCGGGGGAGGATACGCAGTATTTT. Variable domain in full (rest from reference TRBV7-3 and TRBJ2-3): GAGVSQTPSNKVTEKGKYVELRCDPISGHTALYWYRQSLGQGPEFLIYFQGTGAADDSGLPNDRFFAVRPEGSVSTLKIQRTERGDSAVYLCASSLGLAGEDTQYFGPGTRLTVL.

This chain connects TRBV11-2 to TRBJ2-1, with 14 bases identical to TRBD2. Trimming at V came to 5 bases and at J to 8 bases, leaving 14 bases not matched to a gene. CDR3 length equals 18 residues. Germline V gene data show CDR1 as SGHAT and CDR2 as FQNNGV. The CDR3 protein is CASSPLVTSGGAGHEQFF. CDR3 bases: TGTGCCAGCAGCCCATTGGTGACTAGCGGGGGGGCAGGGCATGAGCAGTTCTTC.

This clonotype was picked up a small number of times. This chain links TRBV12-3 or TRBV12-4 with TRBJ2-3, with 9 bases aligning to TRBD2. The CDR3 spans 17 residues. The trim removed 3 bases at V and 1 base at J, leaving 8 bases unmatched. The CDR3 DNA follows: TGTGCCAGCAGTTTCGGAAGGAGCGGGGGGCGCACAGATACGCAGTATTTT. Protein: CASSFGRSGGRTDTQYF.

This clonotype has just a few counts. This chain connects TRBV7-9 to TRBJ2-1; D is perhaps TRBD2 (5 bases). The V end was cut by 5 bases, the J end by 6 bases, with 14 bases between. CDR3 length: 14 residues. The germline CDR1 and CDR2 sequences are SEHNR and FQNEAQ (reference sequence). This CDR3 reads CASSRTLAGNEQFF. The CDR3 DNA is TGTGCCAGCAGCCGAACTCTAGCAGGCAATGAGCAGTTCTTC.

The rearrangement uses TRBV11-1 and TRBJ2-3; possible D gene TRBD2, 6 bases. The CDR3 contains 18 residues. Germline V CDR1 and CDR2: SGHAT, FQDESV (reference sequence). The V end lost 1 base, the J end lost 4 bases, and 21 bases lay between the germline ends. The CDR3 sequence: CASSLGTMTLTSPDTQYF. The CDR3 DNA reads TGTGCCAGCAGCTTAGGCACGATGACTCTTACTAGCCCAGATACGCAGTATTTT.

The chain uses TRBV24-1 and TRBJ2-3; D perhaps matches TRBD2 (7 bases). Trimming took 3 bases from V and 6 from J, leaving 12 bases between them. The CDR3 is 14 amino acids. Germline CDR1 KGHDR, CDR2 SFDVKD. CDR3 amino acids: CATSDAGAIDTQYF. The CDR3 nucleotides are TGTGCCACCAGTGATGCGGGGGCCATCGATACGCAGTATTTT.

This clonotype appeared a few times. The chain is built from TRBV7-9 and TRBJ2-7, with 7 bases identical to TRBD2. CDR1 SEHNR and CDR2 FQNEAQ come from the germline V gene (reference sequence). V trimming: 5 bases; J trimming: 6 bases; junction bases outside the gene matches: 4. There are 12 residues in the CDR3. The CDR3 DNA follows: TGTGCCAGCAGCCGGGGAGGGTTCGAGCAGTACGTC. It encodes CASSRGGFEQYV.

CDR3 sequence (DNA): TGCGCCAGCAGCTTGGCGCAGTTCTCCTACGAGCAGTACTTC. Translated: CASSLAQFSYEQYF. The chain recombines TRBV5-1 with TRBJ2-7, with unresolved D. Germline CDR1 SGHRS, CDR2 YFSETQ. V was cut by 0 bases and J by 0 bases, with 7 bases left in between. The length of the CDR3 is 14 residues.

This sequence joins TRBV10-3 and TRBJ2-1, with 9 bases fitting TRBD2. The V gene end was trimmed by 7 bases and the J gene end by 0 bases; junction bases not matched to a gene: 10. CDR1 and CDR2 from the germline V gene are ENHRY and SYGVKD. This CDR3 region has 17 residues. Here the CDR3 DNA reads TGTGCCATCAATGGGGGACATAGCGGGGGCTCCTACAATGAGCAGTTCTTC. Translated, it gives CAINGGHSGGSYNEQFF.

The V and J genes are TRBV5-1 and TRBJ2-3; D is unresolved. This CDR3 has 13 residues. V gave up 5 bases and J gave up 3 bases, with 10 bases separating them. Per germline, CDR1 SGHRS and CDR2 YFSETQ. CDR3: CASRATQTDTQYF. The CDR3 DNA reads as TGCGCCAGCAGGGCTACTCAGACAGATACGCAGTATTTT.

The table lists this clonotype with many counts. The chain has TRBV7-2 and TRBJ1-1; D not resolved. Looked up from germline, CDR1 is SGHTA and CDR2 is FQGNSA. Trimming removed 4 bases from V and 1 base from J, with 10 bases in between. CDR3 length equals 14 residues. The CDR3, as DNA: TGTGCCAGCAGCTACTTACAGAGGAACACTGAAGCTTTCTTT. This gives the protein CASSYLQRNTEAFF.